This T cell receptor (beta chain) derives from a study of technical replicates of blood from a few donors. CDR1 is MNHEY and CDR2 is SMNVEV in the germline V gene (reference sequence). The V end was cut by 11 bases, the J end by 0 bases, with 17 bases between. The CDR3 sequence is 15 residues long. Measured with immunoSEQ multiplex PCR; TCRdb has only the in-frame clones, and not every one. The table lists 68,000 or so clones, 92% of them singletons. The gene calls are TRBV27 and TRBJ1-5, with D maybe TRBD1 (5 bases). Material for sequencing was T cells isolated from PBMCs. This clonotype originated in a human donor in good health. The CDR3 region is CASARVGHSNQPQHF. For the CDR3, the DNA is TGTGCCTCCGCCAGGGTTGGGCATAGCAATCAGCCCCAGCATTTT.